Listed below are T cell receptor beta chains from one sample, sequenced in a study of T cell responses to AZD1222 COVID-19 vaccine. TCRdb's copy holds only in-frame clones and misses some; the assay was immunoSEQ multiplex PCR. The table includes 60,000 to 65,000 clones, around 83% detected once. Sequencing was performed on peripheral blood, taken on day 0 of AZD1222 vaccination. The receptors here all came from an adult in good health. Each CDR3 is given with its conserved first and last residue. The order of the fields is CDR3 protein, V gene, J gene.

cdr3_aa: CASSPTGEIQPQHF; v_call: TRBV6-5; j_call: TRBJ1-5
cdr3_aa: CASSVGGRRIGGGYTF; v_call: TRBV9; j_call: TRBJ1-2
cdr3_aa: CASSMGTNTEAFF; v_call: TRBV19; j_call: TRBJ1-1
cdr3_aa: CASIGRVYGYTF; v_call: TRBV19; j_call: TRBJ1-2
cdr3_aa: CASSFGIRGFDTEAFF; v_call: TRBV5-1; j_call: TRBJ1-1
cdr3_aa: CSATQNYGYTF; v_call: TRBV20-1; j_call: TRBJ1-2
cdr3_aa: CASSYLTRDTEAFF; v_call: TRBV6-6; j_call: TRBJ1-1
cdr3_aa: CASSLGRNTEAFF; v_call: TRBV12-3/TRBV12-4; j_call: TRBJ1-1
cdr3_aa: CSVAGFPSNYGYTF; v_call: TRBV29-1; j_call: TRBJ1-2
cdr3_aa: CASSAPPGMNTEAFF; v_call: TRBV4-2; j_call: TRBJ1-1
cdr3_aa: CAISEVDRGPIHGYTF; v_call: TRBV10-3; j_call: TRBJ1-2
cdr3_aa: CASSHSGQGADYGYTF; v_call: TRBV3-1/TRBV3-2; j_call: TRBJ1-2
cdr3_aa: CASSLVSGTGYSNQPQHF; v_call: TRBV7-2; j_call: TRBJ1-5
cdr3_aa: CASTRGVGGNEQFF; v_call: TRBV6-5; j_call: TRBJ2-1
cdr3_aa: CASSPSAATGELFF; v_call: TRBV11-3; j_call: TRBJ2-2
cdr3_aa: CADTGNTEAFF; v_call: TRBV2; j_call: TRBJ1-1
cdr3_aa: CASSLSEAEGPDTQYF; v_call: TRBV5-6; j_call: TRBJ2-3
cdr3_aa: CASSRRGYQETQYF; v_call: TRBV19; j_call: TRBJ2-5